These 17 T cell receptor beta chains share one sample of origin, sequenced in a study of CD8+CD57+ T cells in acquired aplastic anemia. Genomic DNA templated the TCR beta VDJ and CDR3 profiling. Each CDR3 protein gets one entry after TCRdb re-called the reads with MiXCR. The data show more than 250,000 distinct CDR3 sequences, about 56% seen once. Sequencing used sorted CD4+, CD8+, or CD8+CD57+ T cells (not recorded which) from PBMCs. All receptors derive from a human donor with severe aplastic anemia or a healthy control (not recorded which).

This clonotype was seen many times. V usage is TRBV18 and J usage is TRBJ1-6; no clear D. The V and J ends lost 3 bases and 8 bases respectively, with 8 bases between them. Looked up from germline, CDR1 is KGHSH and CDR2 is LQKENI. CDR3 length equals 13 residues. The CDR3 loop reads CASSPDGYSPLHF. Written as DNA, the CDR3 is TGTGCCAGCTCACCCGACGGATATTCACCCCTCCACTTT.

The V gene is TRBV9, the J gene TRBJ1-1; tentative D call: TRBD1 (5 bases). Trimming left V 0 bases short and J 5 bases short, with 8 bases between. This CDR3 has 13 amino acids. The germline V gene encodes CDR1 SGDLS and CDR2 YYNGEE. The CDR3 protein is CASSVVTGTEAFF. The CDR3 nucleotides are TGTGCCAGCAGCGTAGTAACAGGAACTGAAGCTTTCTTT.

V gene TRBV5-1 combines with J gene TRBJ2-3; either TRBD1 or TRBD2 may fit D (6 bases each). Deletions cut 3 bases from V and 4 bases from J, with 15 bases between. The germline gives CDR1 SGHRS, CDR2 YFSETQ. The CDR3 extends over 15 amino acids. The CDR3 nucleotides read TGCGCCAGCAGCTCGAATCCCGGGGGCTCAGATACGCAGTATTTT. The encoded protein is CASSSNPGGSDTQYF.

V is TRBV3-1 and J is TRBJ2-7; TRBD2 might be the D (6 bases). Trimming cost V 4 bases and J 7 bases, with 17 bases left between them. This CDR3 contains 14 residues. The germline V gene has CDR1 LGHDT and CDR2 YNNKEL (reference sequence). The CDR3 bases are TGTGCCAGCAGCCGTCGGGACTCCGGCTGGGAGCAGTACTTC. Its protein is CASSRRDSGWEQYF.

The chain joins TRBV7-2 to TRBJ2-7; 8 bases map to TRBD1. The CDR3 consists of 15 residues. With 5 bases clipped from V and 5 bases from J, the junction kept 11 bases outside the gene matches. From germline, CDR1 is SGHTA and CDR2 FQGNSA. CDR3 residues: CASSLLSTGDHEQYF. The CDR3 nucleotides read TGTGCCAGCAGCCTACTTTCGACAGGGGATCACGAGCAGTACTTC. The full variable domain, in which reference TRBV7-2 and TRBJ2-7 provide the parts outside the CDR3, is GAGVSQSPSNKVTEKGKDVELRCDPISGHTALYWYRQSLGQGLEFLIYFQGNSAPDKSGLPSDRFSAERTGGSVSTLTIQRTQQEDSAVYLCASSLLSTGDHEQYFGPGTRLTVT.

This clonotype was seen more than once but under ten times. This chain links TRBV9 with TRBJ1-1; 9 bases agree with TRBD1. V lost 0 bases and J lost 12; bases outside the gene matches: 12. The CDR3 loop spans 15 amino acids. CDR1 is SGDLS and CDR2 is YYNGEE in the germline V gene. The CDR3 sequence: CASSVETGGLSNTFF. CDR3 sequence (DNA): TGTGCCAGCAGCGTAGAAACAGGGGGCCTTTCTAACACTTTCTTT.

There are a few counts of this clonotype. The chain joins TRBV20-1 to TRBJ1-1; tentatively, D is TRBD1 (5 bases). Germline values: CDR1 DFQATT, CDR2 SNEGSKA (reference sequence). The length of the CDR3 is 13 residues. Between the trimmed V and J ends, which lost 6 bases and 0 bases, there was a span of 11 bases. CDR3 nucleotide sequence: TGCAGTGCCCAGGGACGTCTGAACACTGAAGCTTTCTTT. Its protein product is CSAQGRLNTEAFF.

This clonotype was found many times. The gene calls are TRBV2 and TRBJ1-1; the D gene is possibly TRBD1 (5 bases). CDR1 and CDR2 from the germline V gene are SNHLY and FYNNEI. V lost 5 bases, J lost 7 bases, and 8 bases lay in between. The CDR3 length is 11 residues. The CDR3 is CASSYGGEAFF. DNA of the CDR3: TGTGCCAGCAGTTACGGGGGTGAAGCTTTCTTT.

On this clonotype itself: A junction end diverges from the germline sequence, so it may reflect a read error. V gene TRBV25-1 combines with J gene TRBJ2-1, with 7 positions matching TRBD2. Germline values: CDR1 MGHDK, CDR2 SYGVNS. CDR3 length equals 16 residues. The CDR3 sequence: CASSALLASVVDEQSF. The CDR3 DNA reads TGTGCCAGCAGTGCCTTACTAGCGTCAGTTGTGGATGAGCAGTCCTTC.

This clonotype occurred a few times. The chain employs TRBV2 and TRBJ1-1; TRBD1 might be the D (5 bases). Germline CDR1 and CDR2: SNHLY and FYNNEI. Trimming shortened V by 6 bases and J by 8 bases, and 19 bases separated the two germline ends. The CDR3 has 14 amino acids. The CDR3 here is CASRQTQGGMEAFF. The CDR3 DNA reads TGTGCCAGCAGACAAACGCAGGGAGGGATGGAAGCTTTCTTT. Complete variable domain (other parts from reference TRBV2 and TRBJ1-1): EPEVTQTPSHQVTQMGQEVILRCVPISNHLYFYWYRQILGQKVEFLVSFYNNEISEKSEIFDDQFSVERPDGSNFTLKIRSTKLEDSAMYFCASRQTQGGMEAFFGQGTRLTVV.

The table lists this clonotype with a few counts. The V and J genes are TRBV25-1 and TRBJ1-4; TRBD1 agrees at 7 bases. CDR1 is MGHDK and CDR2 is SYGVNS in the germline V gene. This CDR3 contains 15 residues. V was pared by 3 bases and J by 7 bases, with 8 bases of the junction left unmatched. The CDR3 DNA reads TGTGCCAGCAGTGATTCGACAGGGTTAGCTGAAAAACTGTTTTTT. This codes for CASSDSTGLAEKLFF.

In its sample, this clonotype was seen many times. The chain links TRBV12-3 or TRBV12-4 to TRBJ2-7, with D perhaps given as TRBD1 or TRBD2 (5 bases each). Trimming removed 7 bases from V and 4 bases from J, with 14 bases in between. This CDR3 region has 13 residues. Here the CDR3 reads CASTLHWGYEQYF. Written as DNA, the CDR3 is TGTGCCAGCACCCTACACTGGGGGTACGAGCAGTACTTC.

This clonotype has a count of ten or more. The V call is TRBV6-5, the J call TRBJ1-2, with D maybe TRBD1 (5 bases). The CDR3 contains 14 residues. Germline CDR1 and CDR2: MNHEY and SVGAGI. V lost 7 bases, J lost 5 bases, and 17 bases lay in between. DNA for the CDR3: TGTGCCAGCACCAACCCCCCAGGGACGTATGGCTACACCTTC. It is translated as CASTNPPGTYGYTF.

The chain couples TRBV19 to TRBJ1-2; 9 nucleotides align to TRBD1. There are 15 residues in the CDR3. V lost 5 bases to trimming and J lost 5 bases; unmatched junction nucleotides: 9. Germline CDR1 LNHDA, CDR2 SQIVND (reference sequence). The CDR3 loop is CASSVRDRAPYGYTF. The DNA for the CDR3 is TGTGCCAGTAGTGTCCGGGACAGGGCACCGTATGGCTACACCTTC.

V gene TRBV20-1 combines with J gene TRBJ2-5, with 10 bases that match TRBD2. V lost 4 bases and J lost 5; bases outside the gene matches: 7. Germline lookup yields CDR1 DFQATT and CDR2 SNEGSKA (reference sequence). This CDR3 comprises 14 residues. In DNA, the CDR3 is TGCAGTGCTACAGAGCGGGAGGGCCTGGAGACCCAGTACTTC. It is translated as CSATEREGLETQYF.

J is TRBJ2-3 and V is TRBV5-1; 7 bases match TRBD1. CDR1 is SGHRS, CDR2 YFSETQ, per germline. The junction had 4 bases not matched to a gene; V was cut back by 1 base and J by 2 bases. The CDR3 loop spans 15 amino acids. The CDR3 here is CASSLRGTDTDTQYF. The CDR3 DNA reads TGCGCCAGCAGCTTGAGGGGGACAGACACAGATACGCAGTATTTT.

This clonotype showed up many times. The rearrangement uses TRBV5-8 and TRBJ2-5; D possibly uses TRBD1 or TRBD2 (7 bases each). This CDR3 has 16 amino acids. V lost 4 bases to trimming and J lost 5 bases, with 21 bases between them. Germline V lookup: CDR1 SGHTS, CDR2 YDEGEE. Here the CDR3 DNA reads TGTGCCAGCAGCCCGGGGGGTGACAGGGCGGAGGAGACCCAGTACTTC. It specifies CASSPGGDRAEETQYF. Full variable domain (remainder filled in from reference TRBV5-8 and TRBJ2-5): EAGVTQSPTHLIKTRGQQATLRCSPISGHTSVYWYQQALGLGLQFLLWYDEGEERNRGNFPPRFSGRQFPNYSSELNVNALELEDSALYLCASSPGGDRAEETQYFGPGTRLLVL.